The 8 T cell receptor beta chains reported below all come from one sample, sequenced in a study of blood T cell repertoires in COVID-19. Repertoires were generated with immunoSEQ multiplex PCR, while TCRdb's copy carries only in-frame clones and drops some. The data contain 120,000 or so clones, about 88% of them singletons. The source material was peripheral blood. The source is a human donor in a cohort sampled during active COVID-19.

The V call is TRBV19, the J call TRBJ1-5; 7 nucleotides line up with TRBD1. J gave up 6 bases and V 3 bases, and 5 bases lay outside the gene matches. This CDR3 contains 14 residues. CDR1 LNHDA and CDR2 SQIVND come from the germline V gene (reference sequence). CDR3 in DNA: TGTGCCAGTAGTATGCGGGACAGATTTCAGCCCCAGCATTTT. It yields the protein CASSMRDRFQPQHF.

The rearrangement joins TRBV4-2 to TRBJ2-6, with 11 bases lining up with TRBD2. The germline gives CDR1 LGHNA, CDR2 YNFKEQ. The CDR3 covers 17 residues. With V trimmed by 4 bases and J by 0 bases, 2 bases remained unmatched. The CDR3 bases are TGTGCCAGCAGCCCTAGCGGGGGGCTCTCTGGGGCCAACGTCCTGACTTTC. Translating it yields CASSPSGGLSGANVLTF.

The chain has TRBV2 and TRBJ2-2; 9 nucleotides align to TRBD1. J lost 5 bases, V lost 3 bases, and 4 bases had no gene match. Germline lookup yields CDR1 SNHLY and CDR2 FYNNEI. The CDR3 totals 15 residues. CDR3 nucleotide sequence: TGTGCCAGCAGTGATTGGGGACAGGGAACCGGGGAGCTGTTTTTT. Translating gives CASSDWGQGTGELFF.

The V and J genes are TRBV10-3 and TRBJ2-1, with D maybe TRBD1 (5 bases). The CDR3 consists of 15 residues. The germline V gene has CDR1 ENHRY and CDR2 SYGVKD. Trimming pared 0 bases from V and 6 bases from J, leaving 12 bases between. The CDR3 nucleotides are TGTGCCATCAGTGAGTCGAATCGGCAGGGCAATGAGCAGTTCTTC. Amino acids: CAISESNRQGNEQFF.

This clone was seen only once. The chain is built from TRBV7-9 and TRBJ1-4; 8 nucleotides match TRBD1. Germline CDR1 reads SEHNR; CDR2 reads FQNEAQ (reference sequence). V lost 7 bases and J lost 4; bases outside the gene matches: 14. The CDR3 length is 17 residues. The CDR3 loop is CASTGQGVRGLNEKLFF. Written as DNA, the CDR3 is TGTGCCAGCACCGGACAGGGCGTACGGGGACTTAATGAAAAACTGTTTTTT.

This clone has only one observation. The rearrangement links TRBV5-1 to TRBJ2-7; 7 nucleotides line up with TRBD1. The CDR3 consists of 13 residues. With V trimmed by 8 bases and J by 6 bases, 11 bases remained unmatched. Germline V gene data show CDR1 as SGHRS and CDR2 as YFSETQ. CDR3 DNA: TGCGCCAGTACGAACCCGGGACAGTCCGAGCAGTACTTC. It translates to CASTNPGQSEQYF.

Here the CDR3 DNA reads TGTGCCAGCAGTGCAAAGACACGTCGAGCCACAGATACGCAGTATTTT. It translates to CASSAKTRRATDTQYF. The genes are TRBV2 and TRBJ2-3, with D uncertain. Germline CDR1 SNHLY, CDR2 FYNNEI. The CDR3 is 16 residues long. V shed 4 bases and J shed 2 bases, with 16 bases lying between them.

The V call is TRBV5-5, the J call TRBJ2-3, with 13 bases aligning to TRBD2. V lost 5 bases, J lost 3 bases, and 9 bases stayed unmatched. Germline V lookup: CDR1 SGHKS, CDR2 YYEKEE (reference sequence). This CDR3 is built from 17 residues. This CDR3 is CASSYSPGLAGTDTQYF. The CDR3, as DNA: TGTGCCAGCAGTTACTCTCCGGGACTAGCGGGGACAGATACGCAGTATTTT.